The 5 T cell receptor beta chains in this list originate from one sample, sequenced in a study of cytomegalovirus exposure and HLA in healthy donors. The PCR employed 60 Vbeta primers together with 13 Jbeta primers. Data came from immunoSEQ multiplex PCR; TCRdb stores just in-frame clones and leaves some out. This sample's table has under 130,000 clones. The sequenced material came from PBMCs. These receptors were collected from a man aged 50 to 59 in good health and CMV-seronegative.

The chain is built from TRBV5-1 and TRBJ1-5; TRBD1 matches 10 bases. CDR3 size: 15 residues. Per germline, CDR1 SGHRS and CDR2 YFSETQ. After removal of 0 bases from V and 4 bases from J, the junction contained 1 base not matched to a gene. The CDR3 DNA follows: TGCGCCAGCAGCTTGGGGACAGGGGGTAATCAGCCCCAGCATTTT. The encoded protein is CASSLGTGGNQPQHF.

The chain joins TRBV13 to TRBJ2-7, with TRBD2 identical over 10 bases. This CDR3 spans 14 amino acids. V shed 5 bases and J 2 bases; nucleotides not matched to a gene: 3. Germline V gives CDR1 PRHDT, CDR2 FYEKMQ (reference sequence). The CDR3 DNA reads TGTGCCAGCAGCCCGGGACTAGCGACCTACGAGCAGTACTTC. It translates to CASSPGLATYEQYF. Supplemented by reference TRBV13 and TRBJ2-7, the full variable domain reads AAGVIQSPRHLIKEKRETATLKCYPIPRHDTVYWYQQGPGQDPQFLISFYEKMQSDKGSIPDRFSAQQFSDYHSELNMSSLELGDSALYFCASSPGLATYEQYFGPGTRLTVT.

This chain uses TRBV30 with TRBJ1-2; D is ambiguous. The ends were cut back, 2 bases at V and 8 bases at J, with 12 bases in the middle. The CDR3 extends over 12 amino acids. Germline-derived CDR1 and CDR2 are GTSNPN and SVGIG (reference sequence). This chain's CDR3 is CAWSLRLGGYTF. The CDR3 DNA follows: TGTGCCTGGAGTCTCCGACTCGGCGGCTACACCTTC.

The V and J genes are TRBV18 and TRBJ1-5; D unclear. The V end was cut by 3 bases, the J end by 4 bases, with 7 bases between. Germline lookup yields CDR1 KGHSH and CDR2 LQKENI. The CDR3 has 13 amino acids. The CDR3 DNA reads TGTGCCAGCTCACCGGGCCGTAATCAGCCCCAGCATTTT. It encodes CASSPGRNQPQHF.

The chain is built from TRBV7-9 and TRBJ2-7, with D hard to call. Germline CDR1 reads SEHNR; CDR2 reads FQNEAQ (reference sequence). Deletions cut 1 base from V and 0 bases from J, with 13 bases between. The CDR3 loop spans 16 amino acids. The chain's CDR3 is CASSLGACRYSYEQYF. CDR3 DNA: TGTGCCAGCAGCTTAGGGGCTTGTAGGTACTCCTACGAGCAGTACTTC.